What follows is one TCR beta chain and its context. Antigen unknown. These data belong to a study of beta chain features in type 1 diabetes. Study-wide results and caveats: HLA influence on TCRB rearrangement stayed unresolved here. Shorter TCRB CDR3s, moderately but significantly so, were found in Type 1 diabetes patients in all four CD4+ subsets.

The single heparinised draw taken from each donor contained approximately 100 mL of blood on average. By way of CD45RO/CCR7/CD25/CD127/CD95/CD27, the CD4+ regulatory, stem cell-like memory, central memory and naive cells were sorted. The authors reverse transcribed all of the isolated RNA, so sequencing captured expressed TCRB transcripts. Clones were sequenced by immunoSEQ multiplex PCR, and TCRdb holds only the in-frame ones, with some missing. The data hold 200,000 to 250,000 clones, with less than 35% observed a single time. This CDR3 is built from 15 residues. Trimming removed 5 bases from V and 6 bases from J, with 19 bases in between. The germline CDR1 and CDR2 sequences are MNHEY and SVGAGI.

The receptor's source is a man aged 25 to 40 in good health. Source material: central memory CD4+ T cells from blood. V gene TRBV6-5 combines with J gene TRBJ1-2, with a weak D call TRBD1 (6 bases). The CDR3 protein is CASSQGRGKGNGYTF. Here the CDR3 DNA reads TGTGCCAGCAGTCAAGGAAGGGGGAAGGGAAATGGCTACACCTTC.